The source of this T cell receptor (beta chain) is a study of T cell repertoires in cytomegalovirus infection. This clonotype was seen more than once but under ten times. TCRdb re-derived calls from the reads in MiXCR, one entry per CDR3 protein. The sample carries approximately 250,000 distinct CDR3 sequences, around 6.2% recorded once. The CDR3 covers 15 residues. CDR1 is WNHNN, CDR2 SYGVQD, per germline (reference sequence). Deletions cut 2 bases from V and 4 bases from J, with 14 bases between. This clonotype originated in a human donor in good health (CMV status not recorded). Some clones in this sample may be carry-over from other donors' samples. The sequencing sample was made of PBMCs. V is TRBV10-1 and J is TRBJ1-2; maybe TRBD1 (6 bases). CDR3 DNA sequence: TGCGCCAGCAGTGAGGTAAGGACAGTCCGCTATGGCTACACCTTC. This codes for CASSEVRTVRYGYTF.